This TCR beta chain is from a study of blood T cell repertoires in COVID-19. The wider study: There were acute and convalescent COVID-19 samples, and they came from the United States, Italy and Spain. From T cells, B-cell-depleted T cells, or PBMCs came the material, which was cDNA or gDNA.

The CDR3 extends over 16 amino acids. V lost 3 bases, J lost 0 bases, and 5 bases stayed unmatched. Germline loops: CDR1 LGHDT, CDR2 YNNKEL (reference sequence). The authors' processing: Scientists estimated how many nucleated cells there were by amplifying reference gene primers. Libraries were prepared by immunoSEQ multiplex PCR; TCRdb keeps only in-frame clonotypes and omits some of them. V and J calls and clone size come straight from that table; D and trimming were deduced from the DNA. The sample consists of roughly 70,000 clones, around 78% of them appearing once. The sequenced sample consisted of peripheral blood. The chain uses TRBV3-1 (or the pseudogene TRBV3-2) and TRBJ2-1, with 7 bases fitting TRBD2. This TCR was recovered from a human donor in a cohort sampled during active COVID-19. The CDR3, as DNA: TGTGCCAGCAGCCACGGCCTAGCGGTCTCCTACAATGAGCAGTTCTTC. As protein: CASSHGLAVSYNEQFF.